The 28 T cell receptor beta chains listed next were all sequenced from one sample in a study of tumor-infiltrating lymphocytes in oesophageal squamous cell carcinoma. Using its own MiXCR run on the PCR reads, TCRdb lists one record per CDR3 protein. The profile shows fewer than 15,000 distinct CDR3 sequences, under 60% of them singletons. The material sequenced was blood. These receptors all stem from a female donor with esophageal squamous cell carcinoma.

The V and J genes are TRBV7-8 and TRBJ2-7; TRBD2 matches at 8 bases. The tail of the sequence fits TRBJ2-1 better, so the J call may be wrong. Germline V CDR1 and CDR2: SGHVS, FQNEAQ. The CDR3 extends over 17 amino acids. CDR3 region: CASSLVVAGGGYNEQFF. The CDR3 region has the DNA TGTGCCAGCAGCTTAGTGGTCGCGGGAGGTGGGTACAATGAGCAGTTCTTC.

Written as DNA, the CDR3 is TGTGCCACCAGTGCTGACAGGGTTAATTCACCCCTCCACTTT. Its protein product is CATSADRVNSPLHF. This chain joins TRBV24-1 and TRBJ1-6, with TRBD1 matching over 7 bases. The trim removed 5 bases at V and 6 bases at J, leaving 3 bases unmatched. CDR3 size: 14 residues. Germline V gene lookup returns CDR1 KGHDR and CDR2 SFDVKD.

J is TRBJ2-3 and V is TRBV6-2 or TRBV6-3; 8 nucleotides match TRBD2. CDR3 length: 16 residues. J was trimmed by 7 bases and V by 6 bases; bases with no gene match: 15. Germline V gives CDR1 MNHEY, CDR2 SVGEGT. DNA for the CDR3: TGTGCCAGCAGGCGAAACCCCGGGACTAGTCTTTATACGCAGTATTTT. As protein: CASRRNPGTSLYTQYF.

Here the CDR3 reads CASSYGVLRETQYF. The CDR3 nucleotides are TGTGCCAGCAGTTACGGGGTCCTGAGGGAGACCCAGTACTTC. This chain links TRBV6-5 with TRBJ2-3; D not certain. TRBJ2-5 explains the end of the DNA better; the J call may be wrong. CDR1 and CDR2 (germline): MNHEY, SVGAGI. CDR3 length: 14 amino acids.

This clonotype was observed a few times. Without the conserved terminal phenylalanine or tryptophan, this CDR3 likely stems from a read error. The DNA is left out, because the CDR3 cannot be placed on it with certainty; the CDR3 is given as TCRdb lists it. This sequence joins TRBV7-5 and TRBJ2-4. TRBV7-5 is designated a pseudogene. The CDR3 comprises 9 residues, both ends counted. CDR3: CISVPEAWY.

V and J are TRBV7-7 and TRBJ2-2; 7 bases match TRBD1. From germline, CDR1 is SSHAT and CDR2 FNYEAQ (reference sequence). V was clipped by 6 bases and J by 4 bases; unmatched bases: 5. This CDR3 contains 14 residues. CDR3 sequence (DNA): TGTGCCAGCAGAAGGGACAGCTCCACCGGGGAGCTGTTTTTT. Its protein product is CASRRDSSTGELFF.

This chain joins TRBV28 and TRBJ2-7, with D unresolved. With the DNA end fitting TRBJ2-1 better, the J assignment may be wrong. Germline values: CDR1 MDHEN, CDR2 SYDVKM. The CDR3 has 14 residues. The CDR3 spells CASRPPGTTDTQFF. DNA of the CDR3: TGTGCCAGCAGACCTCCGGGCACCACAGATACGCAGTTCTTC.

This rearrangement joins TRBV6-2 or TRBV6-3 to TRBJ2-7; 12 bases match TRBD2. The CDR3 is made up of 16 amino acids. Germline V lookup: CDR1 MNHEY, CDR2 SVGEGT. J gave up 0 bases and V 2 bases, and 2 bases lay outside the gene matches. CDR3: CASSYTLAGGSYEQYF. The CDR3 DNA reads as TGTGCCAGCAGTTACACACTAGCGGGAGGCTCCTACGAGCAGTACTTC.

This clonotype occurred once. V usage is TRBV7-3 and J usage is TRBJ2-3; TRBD1 agrees at 11 bases. The closer fit of TRBJ2-1 to the DNA end suggests the J call may be wrong. Per germline, CDR1 SGHTA and CDR2 FQGTGA. CDR3 length: 14 amino acids. The CDR3 reads CASRRGQGVGEQFF. The CDR3 nucleotides are TGTGCCAGCAGACGGGGACAGGGGGTCGGTGAGCAGTTCTTC.

This chain uses TRBV7-2 with TRBJ2-3, with a tentative D call TRBD2 (6 bases). The last part of the DNA fits TRBJ2-7 better; the J call may be wrong. CDR1 is SGHTA, CDR2 FQGNSA, per germline. The CDR3 length is 14 residues. The CDR3 bases are TGTGCCAGCAGCCTACCGGGAGAACCCCACGAGCAGTACTTC. It codes for CASSLPGEPHEQYF.

This clonotype was counted only a few times. The CDR3 DNA reads TGCAGTGCTACCACCCGCGCGGATACGCAGTATTTT. It encodes CSATTRADTQYF. The chain joins TRBV20-1 to TRBJ2-3; D gene uncertain. V lost 4 bases to trimming and J lost 6 bases, with 11 bases between them. CDR3 length: 12 amino acids. The V gene's germline CDR1 is DFQATT and CDR2 SNEGSKA (reference sequence).

Points on this clonotype: Because it lacks the conserved phenylalanine or tryptophan at the end, this CDR3 is likely a read error. The DNA is left out, because the CDR3 cannot be placed on it with certainty; the CDR3 is given as TCRdb lists it. The chain uses TRBV7-9 and TRBJ2-7; the table's D call, TRBD2, was not checked against the DNA. The V gene's germline CDR1 is SEHNR and CDR2 FQNEAQ (reference sequence). The CDR3 is 15 amino acids long, termini counted. The CDR3 loop is CASTGRRMDGYTFGS.

This clonotype was observed many times. This sequence joins TRBV5-1 and TRBJ2-1; 14 positions match TRBD2. The CDR3 spans 20 residues. V trimming: 0 bases; J trimming: 0 bases; junction bases outside the gene matches: 8. Per germline, CDR1 SGHRS and CDR2 YFSETQ. CDR3 region: CASSLGTSGRPRVSYNEQFF. The CDR3 bases are TGCGCCAGCAGCTTGGGGACTAGCGGGAGGCCCCGGGTCTCCTACAATGAGCAGTTCTTC.

Sample share makes this clonotype medium-sized (0.01 to 0.1%). The chain recombines TRBV6-1 with TRBJ2-1; 8 nucleotides align to TRBD2. With V trimmed by 8 bases and J by 7 bases, 7 bases remained unmatched. This CDR3 has 13 residues. Germline loops: CDR1 MNHNS, CDR2 SASEGT. The CDR3 is CASSGGADNEQFF. In DNA, the CDR3 is TGTGCCAGCTCCGGGGGGGCCGATAATGAGCAGTTCTTC.

The gene calls are TRBV7-8 and TRBJ2-3; no firm D call. The V end lost 2 bases, the J end lost 3 bases, and 6 bases lay between the germline ends. The CDR3 is made up of 13 amino acids. The germline CDR1 and CDR2 sequences are SGHVS and FQNEAQ. CDR3 in DNA: TGTGCCAGCAGCTTATCAGAGACAGATACGCAGTATTTT. This translates into CASSLSETDTQYF.

This clonotype was seen at least ten times. The V gene is TRBV18, the J gene TRBJ1-6, with TRBD1 matching over 8 bases. With V trimmed by 2 bases and J by 9 bases, 3 bases remained unmatched. CDR1 and CDR2 (germline): KGHSH, LQKENI. The CDR3 sequence is 14 residues long. The CDR3 DNA reads TGTGCCAGCTCACCAGGGACAGGTGCTTCACCCCTCCACTTT. Its protein is CASSPGTGASPLHF.

This chain uses TRBV6-6 with TRBJ1-2; tentatively, D is TRBD1 (5 bases). The germline CDR1 and CDR2 sequences are MNHNY and SVGAGI (reference sequence). V was pared by 2 bases and J by 4 bases, with 14 bases between. This CDR3 is built from 15 residues. CDR3 residues: CASSYPGTNTYGYTF. CDR3 DNA sequence: TGTGCCAGCAGTTACCCTGGGACGAATACCTATGGCTACACCTTC.

There are a few counts of this clonotype. The CDR3 region has the DNA TGTGCCAGCAGCCCGGGACTAGCGGGGGCCCACCCGAACACCGGGGAGCTGTTTTTT. Amino acids: CASSPGLAGAHPNTGELFF. The genes are TRBV7-3 and TRBJ2-2; TRBD2 aligns across 14 bases. Unmatched junction bases numbered 8, after V lost 5 bases and J lost 0 bases. The CDR3 loop spans 19 amino acids. Germline assignment: CDR1 SGHTA and CDR2 FQGTGA.

The rearrangement uses TRBV7-6 and TRBJ2-3; 10 positions agree with TRBD2. Unmatched junction bases numbered 2, after V lost 1 base and J lost 1 base. The CDR3 consists of 16 residues. The germline gives CDR1 SGHVS, CDR2 FNYEAQ. The DNA for the CDR3 is TGTGCCAGCAGCTTAGTCAGCGGGGGGGGCACAGATACGCAGTATTTT. Its protein is CASSLVSGGGTDTQYF.

The rearrangement joins TRBV6-1 to TRBJ2-1; possible D gene TRBD2, 5 bases. This CDR3 has 14 residues. CDR1 and CDR2 (germline): MNHNS, SASEGT. Trimming removed 6 bases at V and 0 bases at J, with 9 bases between. The CDR3 here is CASRVEGSYNEQFF. The CDR3 nucleotides read TGTGCCAGCAGGGTAGAGGGCTCCTACAATGAGCAGTTCTTC.

V is TRBV6-1 and J is TRBJ2-7, with D uncertain. The DNA matches TRBJ1-2 better at its end, which makes the J call doubtful. Germline CDR1 and CDR2: MNHNS and SASEGT. This CDR3 has 15 amino acids. The CDR3 nucleotides read TGTGCCAGCAGTGAAGCGGGGTCAGCTAACTATGGCTACACCTTC. Residues: CASSEAGSANYGYTF.

With respect to this clonotype: A much larger clone is a single base away; this may be a read error. The J gene is TRBJ2-5, the V gene TRBV7-6, with 10 bases that match TRBD1. V was pared by 4 bases and J by 11 bases, with 13 bases of the junction left unmatched. CDR1 SGHVS and CDR2 FNYEAQ come from the germline V gene. The CDR3 has 15 residues. The DNA for the CDR3 is TGTGCCAGCAGCTCCGGGACAGGGGTCCAGAATGAGCAGTACTTC. Amino acid sequence: CASSSGTGVQNEQYF.

At least ten counts were recorded for this clonotype. The genes are TRBV25-1 and TRBJ2-6; no clear D gene. This CDR3 has 15 residues. Germline CDR1 MGHDK, CDR2 SYGVNS. Trimming pared 6 bases from V and 0 bases from J, leaving 9 bases between. CDR3 DNA: TGTGCCAGCAGCGACAAGCCCTCTGGGGCCAACGTCCTGACTTTC. Residues: CASSDKPSGANVLTF.

For the CDR3, the DNA is TGTGCCAGCGCCATCCTCGGCGCCTCGAACACTGAAGCTTTCTTT. Protein: CASAILGASNTEAFF. J is TRBJ1-1 and V is TRBV27, with D uncertain. This CDR3 has 15 residues. Trimming stripped 8 bases from V and 1 base from J, with 17 bases between. CDR1 is MNHEY and CDR2 is SMNVEV in the germline V gene (reference sequence).

The J gene is TRBJ1-4, the V gene TRBV4-1, with 7 positions matching TRBD1. J was trimmed by 8 bases and V by 4 bases; bases with no gene match: 10. CDR1 and CDR2 (germline): MGHRA, YSYEKL. This CDR3 contains 15 residues. CDR3 DNA sequence: TGCGCCAGCAGCCCTCTACAGGGGATGCGGGAAAAACTGTTTTTT. It yields the protein CASSPLQGMREKLFF.

The chain recombines TRBV20-1 with TRBJ1-3; D remains unclear. V was shortened by 4 bases and J by 0 bases, with 7 bases between the two germline ends. Per germline, CDR1 DFQATT and CDR2 SNEGSKA (reference sequence). This CDR3 has 13 residues. CDR3 protein: CSAIGFSGNTIYF. The CDR3 DNA follows: TGCAGTGCTATTGGCTTCTCTGGAAACACCATATATTTT.

Notes on this clonotype: Since a much larger clone is just one base distant, this may be a read error. The CDR3 ends on some other residue instead of the conserved phenylalanine or tryptophan, so this is likely a read error. The DNA is left out, because the CDR3 cannot be placed on it with certainty; the CDR3 is given as TCRdb lists it. J is TRBJ2-4 and V is TRBV7-2; TRBD2 is the table's D call, not checked against the DNA. The CDR3 is made up of 9 amino acids, end residues included. CDR1 is SGHTA and CDR2 is FQGNSA in the germline V gene. The CDR3 sequence is CASSVATSR.

At least ten counts were recorded for this clonotype. This chain links TRBV9 with TRBJ2-1; weak D call: TRBD2 (5 bases). Germline CDR1 and CDR2: SGDLS and YYNGEE. Trimming took 1 base from V and 5 from J, leaving 13 bases between them. CDR3 size: 15 residues. The CDR3 DNA reads as TGTGCCAGCAGCGTACTAGCTGGCGGAAACAATGAGCAGTTCTTC. Translation gives CASSVLAGGNNEQFF.